This TCR beta chain appears in the sequencing data of a study of blood T cell repertoires in COVID-19 (TCRdb year 2020). In the study overall: Samples covering the acute and convalescent phases of COVID-19 were provided by collaborators in the United States, Italy and Spain. A freely available public database, intended as a resource for researchers studying the immune response to SARS-CoV-2, is where the repertoires were released. The prospective study material was composed of cDNA or gDNA derived from T cells, B-cell-depleted T cells, or PBMCs. Where HLA class I and class II types were available, the types were taken from metadata supplied by the sample provider, not from assay-based typing. The sample metadata nearly always contained a de-identified subject ID, COVID-19 status, age in years and sex. The samples were drawn from the first 160 participants of the ongoing ImmuneRACE study and from 950 to 1,500 subjects provided by 6 global collaborators. The dataset comprised deeply sampled blood TCRbeta repertoires from subjects exposed to, actively infected with, or recovered from COVID-19. What the study reported, not specific to this receptor: Clinical and demographic metadata were provided uncurated, with the amount varying by source and participant.

Each collaborating institution followed its own protocols to collect whole blood in K2EDTA tubes. For TCRbeta analysis, collaborator samples were shipped as frozen whole blood, as isolated PBMCs, or as DNA extracted from either sample type. This clone was seen just once. Its target antigen remains unknown. No much larger clone is present one base from it, and per-base qualities are unavailable. The immunoSEQ Assay, a bias-controlled multiplex PCR, was used to amplify TCRbeta CDR3 regions from genomic DNA. Regarding the original processing steps: The number of nucleated cells in each sample was estimated by amplification of reference gene primers within the assay. To quantify the absolute abundance of each unique TCRbeta CDR3 rearrangement, sequence reads were collapsed and filtered. For each sample, productive Simpson clonality was calculated as the square root of Simpson's diversity index over productive rearrangements. TCRdb provides this immuneACCESS table in a form limited to in-frame rearrangements. Some clones are lacking; in checked studies, under half of them reflect an unresolved V gene, and why the rest are absent is not known. V, J and clone size reflect that table, while D and trimming were determined from the DNA. This sample is represented by about 96,000 clones; roughly 84% of them were singletons. The top ten hold 15% to 20% of the sample.

Based on the germline V gene, the CDR1 and CDR2 sequences are SGHRS and YFSETQ. V was cut back by 6 bases and J by 0 bases, leaving a gap of 12 bases between them. From its cysteine to its phenylalanine, the CDR3 spans 15 amino acids. The only DNA kept is the CDR3, 45 bases in frame from the first base. Sequenced input: peripheral blood. This chain is built from TRBV5-1 and TRBJ1-4; the D region possibly corresponds to TRBD1 (6 bases align). The clonotype comes from a woman aged 55 to 70 with acute or convalescent COVID-19. The CDR3 region reads CASNQGSATNEKLFF. The nucleotide sequence reads TGCGCCAGCAACCAGGGGTCGGCAACTAATGAAAAACTGTTTTTT. Reference TRBV5-1 and TRBJ1-4 genes cover what lies past the CDR3, so the full variable domain is KAGVTQTPRYLIKTRGQQVTLSCSPISGHRSVSWYQQTPGQGLQFLFEYFSETQRNKGNFPGRFSGRQFSNSRSEMNVSTLELGDSALYLCASNQGSATNEKLFFGSGTQLSVL.